Detailed here is one TCR beta chain. This entry comes from a study of Tregs in tolerant kidney transplant recipients. Libraries were prepared by immunoSEQ multiplex PCR; TCRdb keeps only in-frame clonotypes and omits some of them. The sample holds approximately 66,000 clones, approximately 85% seen once. CDR3 length equals 14 residues. Deletions cut 3 bases from V and 5 bases from J, with 13 bases between. Per germline, CDR1 MNHNY and CDR2 SVGAGI (reference sequence). Thawed PBMCs were FACS-sorted into unstimulated CD4+CD25+CD127- regulatory T cells, CD4+CD25- non-regulatory cells, CD4 and CD8 cells. This chain uses TRBV6-6 with TRBJ1-2, with D tentatively TRBD1 (6 bases). The sequencing here drew on Tregs from blood, taken before the transplant. This clonotype originated in a human donor who received a combined kidney and bone marrow transplant. CDR3 in DNA: TGTGCCAGCAGTTATTCTGCCACAGGGTATGGCTACACCTTC. Translating it yields CASSYSATGYGYTF.